These 17 T cell receptor beta chains share one sample of origin, sequenced in a study of control samples from healthy donors and cancer patients. Clones were read by immunoSEQ multiplex PCR, and TCRdb kept only the in-frame ones, dropping some. Of 100,000 to 120,000 clones listed, approximately 87% are singletons. Specimen: PBMCs. Receptors originate from a woman in her sixties with lung cancer.

This sequence joins TRBV7-9 and TRBJ2-7; D ambiguous. V lost 5 bases to trimming and J lost 5 bases, with 22 bases between them. This CDR3 region has 16 residues. Germline V gene data show CDR1 as SEHNR and CDR2 as FQNEAQ (reference sequence). CDR3 residues: CASSPQNDWGMDEQYF. In nucleotides, the CDR3 is TGTGCCAGCAGCCCCCAGAATGATTGGGGAATGGACGAGCAGTACTTC.

V gene TRBV6-1 combines with J gene TRBJ1-2, with D uncertain. This CDR3 is built from 12 residues. V dropped 1 base and J dropped 13 bases, with 13 bases sitting between them. From germline, CDR1 is MNHNS and CDR2 SASEGT. The CDR3 DNA reads as TGTGCCAGCAGTGAAGGTGTGGGATGGAGCACCTTC. This gives the protein CASSEGVGWSTF.

This clone was observed once. The V call is TRBV28, the J call TRBJ1-1; D gene ambiguous. The CDR3 length is 13 residues. V lost 2 bases and J lost 5, with 9 bases in between. Germline CDR1 and CDR2: MDHEN and SYDVKM. The CDR3 region has the DNA TGTGCCAGCAGTTTACAGCCTGGGACTGAAGCTTTCTTT. Amino acids: CASSLQPGTEAFF.

This chain joins TRBV7-2 and TRBJ2-3, with D possibly TRBD1 on 6 matching bases. Germline lookup yields CDR1 SGHTA and CDR2 FQGNSA. Trimming stripped 0 bases from V and 2 bases from J, with 12 bases between. The CDR3 contains 16 residues. CDR3 sequence (DNA): TGTGCCAGCAGCTTAGCGAAACAGGGAGCCACAGATACGCAGTATTTT. The encoded protein is CASSLAKQGATDTQYF.

The chain employs TRBV4-2 and TRBJ2-5; no clear D. In germline, CDR1 is LGHNA, CDR2 YNFKEQ. The CDR3 runs 13 residues. The ends were cut back, 2 bases at V and 10 bases at J, with 14 bases in the middle. The CDR3, as DNA: TGTGCCAGCAGCCAAAATCGGCATGGAAGCCAGTACTTC. Encoded protein: CASSQNRHGSQYF.

The genes are TRBV6-1 and TRBJ2-7, with 10 positions matching TRBD1. Per germline, CDR1 MNHNS and CDR2 SASEGT. This CDR3 comprises 15 residues. V lost 1 base to trimming and J lost 2 bases; unmatched junction nucleotides: 2. The CDR3 DNA follows: TGTGCCAGCAGTGAAGGGACAGGGGGAGCCTACGAGCAGTACTTC. Its translation is CASSEGTGGAYEQYF.

J is TRBJ2-3 and V is TRBV5-1, with D possibly TRBD1 on 6 matching bases. Germline V gene lookup returns CDR1 SGHRS and CDR2 YFSETQ. Trimming removed 4 bases at V and 6 bases at J, with 12 bases between. The CDR3 runs to 13 residues. CDR3 amino acids: CASSGERGDTQYF. The DNA for the CDR3 is TGCGCCAGCAGCGGGGAAAGGGGGGATACGCAGTATTTT.

This clone was observed once. CDR3 DNA sequence: TGCGCCAGCAGCCAAACAGGGGTACAAGAGACCCAGTACTTC. Translated, it gives CASSQTGVQETQYF. The chain is built from TRBV4-1 and TRBJ2-5, with 7 positions matching TRBD1. Germline-derived CDR1 and CDR2 are MGHRA and YSYEKL. The CDR3 has 14 amino acids. With V trimmed by 2 bases and J by 2 bases, 2 bases remained unmatched.

Worth noting for this clone: The sample carries other DNA sequences with the same CDR3. The V call is TRBV18, the J call TRBJ2-7, with D hard to call. CDR1 KGHSH and CDR2 LQKENI come from the germline V gene. The CDR3 has 12 residues. The V gene lost 4 bases and the J gene lost 1 base, with 5 bases spanning the gap. The CDR3 nucleotides are TGTGCCAGCTCACAGGATTCCTACGAGCAGTACTTC. Residues: CASSQDSYEQYF. The full variable domain, completed using reference TRBV18 and TRBJ2-7, is NAGVMQNPRHLVRRRGQEARLRCSPMKGHSHVYWYRQLPEEGLKFMVYLQKENIIDESGMPKERFSAEFPKEGPSILRIQQVVRGDSAAYFCASSQDSYEQYFGPGTRLTVT.

The CDR3 nucleotides read TGTGCCAGCACTTTTAACACCGGGGAGCTGTTTTTT. Translating gives CASTFNTGELFF. This rearrangement joins TRBV6-5 to TRBJ2-2; D ambiguous. Per the germline V gene, CDR1 is MNHEY and CDR2 is SVGAGI. Trimming removed 7 bases from V and 2 bases from J, with 5 bases in between. The CDR3 totals 12 residues.

The chain uses TRBV24-1 and TRBJ1-5; D gene uncertain. The CDR3 runs to 13 residues. Germline V CDR1 and CDR2: KGHDR, SFDVKD. Trimming took 5 bases from V and 2 from J, leaving 6 bases between them. The CDR3 here is CATSASGNQPQHF. The CDR3 coding sequence is TGTGCCACCAGTGCCAGTGGCAATCAGCCCCAGCATTTT.

V is TRBV4-2 and J is TRBJ1-5, with D possibly being TRBD1 (5 bases). CDR1 and CDR2 (germline): LGHNA, YNFKEQ. The CDR3 spans 13 residues. V gave up 5 bases and J gave up 3 bases, with 8 bases separating them. In DNA form, the CDR3 reads TGTGCCAGCAGCGGGGGTACCAATCAGCCCCAGCATTTT. As protein: CASSGGTNQPQHF.

The CDR3, as DNA: TGTGCCAGCAGCGTCGGCGGGAACTCCTACAATGAGCAGTTCTTC. Protein sequence: CASSVGGNSYNEQFF. This chain links TRBV9 with TRBJ2-1, with D perhaps matching TRBD2 (6 bases). Germline CDR1 SGDLS, CDR2 YYNGEE. V lost 2 bases to trimming and J lost 0 bases, with 9 bases between them. The CDR3 consists of 15 residues.

The chain is built from TRBV6-6 and TRBJ1-1; possibly TRBD1 for D (5 bases). CDR1 and CDR2 from the germline V gene are MNHNY and SVGAGI (reference sequence). V was trimmed by 4 bases and J by 1 base, leaving 13 bases between them. The CDR3 extends over 15 amino acids. The CDR3 is CASSWDGGRNTEAFF. Written as DNA, the CDR3 is TGTGCCAGCAGTTGGGACGGGGGGAGGAACACTGAAGCTTTCTTT.

The chain combines TRBV4-1 with TRBJ1-1; D call uncertain. Germline-derived CDR1 and CDR2 are MGHRA and YSYEKL. V gave up 4 bases and J gave up 0 bases, with 21 bases separating them. This CDR3 contains 18 residues. The chain's CDR3 is CASSPVTVHRTMNTEAFF. Written as DNA, the CDR3 is TGCGCCAGCAGCCCAGTCACCGTGCACAGAACCATGAACACTGAAGCTTTCTTT.

There are a few counts of this clone. The J gene is TRBJ2-6, the V gene TRBV20-1; D may be TRBD2 (5 bases). There are 15 residues in the CDR3. CDR1 is DFQATT and CDR2 is SNEGSKA in the germline V gene (reference sequence). V gave up 3 bases and J gave up 1 base, with 10 bases separating them. The CDR3 DNA reads TGCAGTGCTAGTCCCGGGGTTTCTGGGGCCAACGTCCTGACTTTC. It translates to CSASPGVSGANVLTF.

This clone was counted once. J is TRBJ2-7 and V is TRBV27; D is ambiguous. V was trimmed by 0 bases and J by 3 bases, leaving 6 bases between them. CDR3 length equals 13 residues. The germline V gene encodes CDR1 MNHEY and CDR2 SMNVEV (reference sequence). For the CDR3, the DNA is TGTGCCAGCAGTTTATCGGAGCACTACGAGCAGTACTTC. Translating it yields CASSLSEHYEQYF.